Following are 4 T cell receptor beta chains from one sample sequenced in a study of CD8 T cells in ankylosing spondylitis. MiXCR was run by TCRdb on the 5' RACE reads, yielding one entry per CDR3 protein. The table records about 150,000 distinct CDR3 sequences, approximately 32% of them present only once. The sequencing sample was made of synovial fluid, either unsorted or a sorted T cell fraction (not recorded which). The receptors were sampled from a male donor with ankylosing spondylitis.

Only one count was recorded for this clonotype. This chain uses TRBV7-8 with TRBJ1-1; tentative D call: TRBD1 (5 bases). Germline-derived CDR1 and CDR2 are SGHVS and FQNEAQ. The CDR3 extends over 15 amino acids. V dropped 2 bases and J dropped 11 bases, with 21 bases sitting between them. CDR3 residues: CASSLRGGRALGAFF. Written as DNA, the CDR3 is TGTGCCAGCAGCTTAAGGGGTGGCAGAGCCCTTGGGGCTTTCTTT.

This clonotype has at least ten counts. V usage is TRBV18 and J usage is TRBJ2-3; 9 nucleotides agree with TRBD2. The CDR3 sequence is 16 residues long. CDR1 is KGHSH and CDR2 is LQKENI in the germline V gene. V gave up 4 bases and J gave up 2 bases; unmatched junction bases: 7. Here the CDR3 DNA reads TGTGCCAGCTCACTCGGATCTAGCGGGACCACAGATACGCAGTATTTT. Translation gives CASSLGSSGTTDTQYF.

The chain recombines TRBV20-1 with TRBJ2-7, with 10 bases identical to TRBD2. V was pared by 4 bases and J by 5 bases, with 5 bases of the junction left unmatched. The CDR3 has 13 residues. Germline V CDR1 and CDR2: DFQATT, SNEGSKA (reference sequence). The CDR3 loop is CSATQLAGDEQYF. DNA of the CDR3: TGCAGTGCTACCCAGCTAGCGGGGGACGAGCAGTACTTC.

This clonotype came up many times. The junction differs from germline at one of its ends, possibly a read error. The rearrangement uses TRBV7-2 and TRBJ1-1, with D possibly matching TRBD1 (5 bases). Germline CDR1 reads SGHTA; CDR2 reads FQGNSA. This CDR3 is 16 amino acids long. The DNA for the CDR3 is TGTGCCAGCAGCCTAGCCCGGGGGAGGGGTGGCACTGAAGCTTTCTTT. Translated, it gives CASSLARGRGGTEAFF.